This is a list of T cell receptor beta chains from one sample in a study of response to subunit inactivated influenza vaccine. TCRdb called the RT-PCR reads again in MiXCR, with one record for every CDR3 protein. This repertoire shows about 190,000 distinct CDR3 sequences, 14% found once; its top ten account for roughly 25%. The material was CD8+ T cells sorted from PBMCs, obtained approximately 5 days after vaccination. The receptors were sampled from a middle-aged man who received an inactivated influenza vaccine. CDR3s include the opening cysteine and the closing phenylalanine or tryptophan. The D gene is left open where the match is weak. Clone size appears in some rows only: once, few, many, or a class for an expanded clone.

V: TRBV21-1
size: few
J: TRBJ2-7
D: .
CDR3: CASSNGTYEQYF
DNA: TGTGCCAGCAGCAACGGGACTTACGAGCAGTACTTC

V: TRBV6-1
size: few
J: TRBJ2-1
D: .
CDR3: CASSEDYRANEQFF
DNA: TGTGCCAGCAGTGAAGACTACCGGGCCAATGAGCAGTTCTTC

V: TRBV12-3/TRBV12-4
size: many
J: TRBJ2-3
D: .
CDR3: CASSPQGRGTDTQYF
DNA: TGTGCCAGCAGTCCCCAGGGGAGGGGCACAGATACGCAGTATTTT

V: TRBV4-2
size: few
J: TRBJ2-7
D: TRBD1
CDR3: CASSDRDRAREQYF
DNA: TGTGCCAGCAGCGACCGGGACAGGGCGAGAGAGCAGTACTTC

V: TRBV4-2
size: .
J: TRBJ2-3
D: TRBD2
CDR3: CASSQEGLAGDTQYF
DNA: TGTGCCAGCAGCCAAGAGGGTCTAGCGGGAGATACGCAGTATTTT

V: TRBV6-2/TRBV6-3
size: .
J: TRBJ2-1
D: .
CDR3: CASSYRPQRVSPRTYNEQFF
DNA: TGTGCCAGCAGTTACCGCCCCCAGCGGGTTAGCCCCCGAACCTACAATGAGCAGTTCTTC

V: TRBV12-3/TRBV12-4
size: few
J: TRBJ2-5
D: TRBD2
CDR3: CASSLFSGPRETQYF
DNA: TGTGCCAGCAGCCTTTTTAGCGGGCCTCGGGAGACCCAGTACTTC

V: TRBV7-2
size: .
J: TRBJ1-1
D: .
CDR3: CASSVDSGVNTEAFF
DNA: TGTGCCAGCAGCGTGGACAGTGGGGTGAACACTGAAGCTTTCTTT

V: TRBV11-2
size: few
J: TRBJ2-1
D: .
CDR3: CASSLEKGWGRASLYNEQFF
DNA: TGTGCCAGCAGCTTAGAGAAAGGGTGGGGGCGAGCTTCACTTTACAATGAGCAGTTCTTC

V: TRBV4-3
size: few
J: TRBJ2-7
D: .
CDR3: CASSQESIGGKEQYF
DNA: TGCGCCAGCAGCCAAGAGAGCATAGGGGGGAAAGAGCAGTACTTC

V: TRBV12-3/TRBV12-4
size: many
J: TRBJ2-7
D: .
CDR3: CASSLSTGPYEQYF
DNA: TGTGCCAGCAGTTTATCAACAGGGCCCTACGAGCAGTACTTC

V: TRBV27
size: few
J: TRBJ2-1
D: TRBD1
CDR3: CASIGSTRGQGNEQFF
DNA: TGTGCCAGCATCGGAAGTACCAGGGGGCAGGGGAATGAGCAGTTCTTC

V: TRBV4-2
size: few
J: TRBJ1-1
D: TRBD1
CDR3: CASSQEHGTGDTEAFF
DNA: TGTGCCAGCAGCCAAGAACATGGAACAGGGGACACTGAAGCTTTCTTT

V: TRBV5-1
size: .
J: TRBJ2-7
D: TRBD2
CDR3: CASGNKREGPYEQYF
DNA: TGCGCCAGCGGTAATAAGCGGGAGGGCCCCTACGAGCAGTACTTC

V: TRBV12-3/TRBV12-4
size: .
J: TRBJ1-2
D: TRBD1
CDR3: CASSETHRDSYGYTF
DNA: TGTGCCAGCAGTGAAACACACCGGGACAGCTATGGCTACACCTTC

V: TRBV27
size: .
J: TRBJ1-5
D: TRBD1
CDR3: CASRRTGLNQPQHF
DNA: TGTGCCAGCAGACGGACAGGGTTAAACCAGCCCCAGCATTTT

V: TRBV9
size: many
J: TRBJ1-1
D: .
CDR3: CASSVKRAFF
DNA: TGTGCCAGCAGCGTAAAGAGGGCTTTCTTT

V: TRBV7-6
size: .
J: TRBJ2-1
D: TRBD2
CDR3: CASSPLAGGGNEQFF
DNA: TGTGCCAGCAGCCCCCTAGCGGGAGGTGGCAATGAGCAGTTCTTC

V: TRBV6-4
size: once
J: TRBJ2-1
D: .
CDR3: CASSDSAHNEQFF
DNA: TGTGCCAGCAGTGACTCGGCACACAATGAGCAGTTCTTC

V: TRBV12-3/TRBV12-4
size: few
J: TRBJ2-7
D: .
CDR3: CASSLARGFYEQYF
DNA: TGTGCCAGCAGTTTAGCGCGGGGCTTTTACGAGCAGTACTTC

V: TRBV20-1
size: .
J: TRBJ2-7
D: TRBD2
CDR3: CSAFSGVSYEQYF
DNA: TGCAGTGCATTCAGCGGGGTCTCCTACGAGCAGTACTTC

V: TRBV12-3/TRBV12-4
size: .
J: TRBJ2-1
D: .
CDR3: CASRGQGRSSYNEQFF
DNA: TGTGCCAGCAGAGGGCAGGGTAGAAGCTCCTACAATGAGCAGTTCTTC

V: TRBV7-3
size: .
J: TRBJ2-4
D: TRBD1
CDR3: CASISLRDRGQGVAKNIQYF
DNA: TGTGCCAGCATAAGTCTTAGGGACAGGGGGCAAGGGGTGGCCAAAAACATTCAGTACTTC

V: TRBV18
size: .
J: TRBJ2-7
D: .
CDR3: CASSPGKSYEQYF
DNA: TGTGCCAGCTCACCGGGGAAGAGCTACGAGCAGTACTTC

V: TRBV6-1
size: few
J: TRBJ2-2
D: TRBD2
CDR3: CASGGLAVPANTGELFF
DNA: TGTGCCAGCGGGGGACTAGCGGTCCCCGCGAACACCGGGGAGCTGTTTTTT

V: TRBV10-3
size: .
J: TRBJ2-1
D: .
CDR3: CAISEEGLEQFF
DNA: TGTGCCATCAGTGAGGAGGGGCTCGAGCAGTTCTTC

V: TRBV20-1
size: .
J: TRBJ2-2
D: .
CDR3: CSAIFTGTPNTGELFF
DNA: TGCAGTGCTATCTTTACCGGGACACCGAACACCGGGGAGCTGTTTTTT

V: TRBV10-3
size: .
J: TRBJ1-2
D: .
CDR3: CAITQGKGTRYGYTF
DNA: TGTGCCATCACCCAAGGCAAAGGGACACGCTATGGCTACACCTTC

V: TRBV5-6
size: .
J: TRBJ2-7
D: .
CDR3: CASSYTGPNYEQYF
DNA: TGTGCCAGCAGCTATACCGGGCCTAACTACGAGCAGTACTTC

V: TRBV9
size: .
J: TRBJ1-2
D: TRBD1
CDR3: CASSPSQGAVYGYTF
DNA: TGTGCCAGCAGCCCCAGTCAGGGGGCGGTCTATGGCTACACCTTC

V: TRBV29-1
size: .
J: TRBJ2-5
D: .
CDR3: CSVEDLRGVGETQYF
DNA: TGCAGCGTTGAAGATCTCAGGGGAGTGGGAGAGACCCAGTACTTC

V: TRBV4-2
size: .
J: TRBJ1-1
D: .
CDR3: CASSQDKDGLNTEAFF
DNA: TGTGCCAGCAGCCAAGATAAGGACGGCTTGAACACTGAAGCTTTCTTT

V: TRBV5-1
size: few
J: TRBJ2-2
D: .
CDR3: CASTLGGVGELFF
DNA: TGCGCCAGCACCCTCGGGGGAGTGGGGGAGCTGTTTTTT

V: TRBV7-9
size: many
J: TRBJ1-1
D: .
CDR3: CASSLGGDNTEAFF
DNA: TGTGCCAGCAGCTTAGGGGGCGACAACACTGAAGCTTTCTTT

V: TRBV6-2/TRBV6-3
size: .
J: TRBJ2-5
D: TRBD1
CDR3: CASRQTLTGFRETQYF
DNA: TGTGCCAGCAGGCAAACCCTGACAGGGTTCAGGGAGACCCAGTACTTC

V: TRBV28
size: few
J: TRBJ2-3
D: TRBD2
CDR3: CASSLPLAETSTDTQYF
DNA: TGTGCCAGCAGTTTACCCCTAGCGGAGACTAGCACAGATACGCAGTATTTT

V: TRBV5-1
size: .
J: TRBJ2-5
D: .
CDR3: CASSLLSVGGFQETQYF
DNA: TGCGCCAGCAGCTTGCTCTCCGTAGGAGGGTTCCAAGAGACCCAGTACTTC

V: TRBV11-2
size: .
J: TRBJ1-1
D: .
CDR3: CASSFHGRNTEAFF
DNA: TGTGCCAGCAGTTTCCATGGACGGAACACTGAAGCTTTCTTT

V: TRBV18
size: few
J: TRBJ2-7
D: TRBD1
CDR3: CASSPPHRGNEQYF
DNA: TGTGCCAGCTCACCTCCACACAGGGGAAACGAGCAGTACTTC

V: TRBV2
size: .
J: TRBJ2-5
D: .
CDR3: CASTFYYGGMSQYF
DNA: TGTGCCAGCACTTTTTATTACGGAGGGATGTCCCAGTACTTC

V: TRBV14
size: .
J: TRBJ1-6
D: .
CDR3: CASSQAGYLFYNSPLHF
DNA: TGTGCCAGCAGCCAAGCAGGCTATCTCTTCTATAATTCACCCCTCCACTTT

V: TRBV24-1
size: many
J: TRBJ2-1
D: TRBD2
CDR3: CATSDDGLAGGLKHNEQFF
DNA: TGTGCCACCAGTGACGACGGACTAGCGGGAGGCCTCAAACACAATGAGCAGTTCTTC

V: TRBV20-1
size: few
J: TRBJ2-7
D: TRBD1
CDR3: CSARGTGQRSYEQYF
DNA: TGCAGTGCTAGAGGGACGGGACAGCGCTCCTACGAGCAGTACTTC

V: TRBV14
size: few
J: TRBJ2-1
D: .
CDR3: CASSQADRGPYNEQFF
DNA: TGTGCCAGCAGCCAAGCTGATCGGGGCCCCTACAATGAGCAGTTCTTC

V: TRBV6-1
size: .
J: TRBJ1-4
D: TRBD1
CDR3: CASSRQGRSEKLFF
DNA: TGTGCCAGCAGCCGACAGGGAAGGAGTGAAAAACTGTTTTTT

V: TRBV14
size: .
J: TRBJ2-7
D: .
CDR3: CASSRAGNSYEQYF
DNA: TGTGCCAGCAGCCGAGCCGGAAACTCCTACGAGCAGTACTTC

V: TRBV24-1
size: .
J: TRBJ2-1
D: .
CDR3: CATSDDSGPSGVYEQFF
DNA: TGTGCCACCAGTGATGACTCAGGGCCCTCTGGGGTCTATGAGCAGTTCTTC

V: TRBV7-9
size: .
J: TRBJ2-1
D: .
CDR3: CASSLGDIEQFF
DNA: TGTGCCAGCAGCTTAGGGGATATTGAGCAGTTCTTC

V: TRBV7-8
size: few
J: TRBJ2-3
D: .
CDR3: CASSPAKGATDTQYF
DNA: TGTGCCAGCAGCCCAGCTAAGGGAGCGACAGATACGCAGTATTTT

V: TRBV3-1
size: .
J: TRBJ2-7
D: .
CDR3: CASSQAVGSLYEQYF
DNA: TGTGCCAGCAGCCAAGCGGTCGGGAGCCTTTACGAGCAGTACTTC

V: TRBV29-1
size: many
J: TRBJ2-2
D: .
CDR3: CSVPTLSSNTGELFF
DNA: TGCAGCGTTCCTACACTAAGTTCGAACACCGGGGAGCTGTTTTTT

V: TRBV6-5
size: .
J: TRBJ2-7
D: .
CDR3: CASSYSSDRTTYEQYF
DNA: TGTGCCAGCAGTTACTCGTCGGACAGGACTACCTACGAGCAGTACTTC

V: TRBV2
size: .
J: TRBJ2-3
D: .
CDR3: CASTPSRADTQYF
DNA: TGTGCCAGCACTCCGTCTAGAGCAGATACGCAGTATTTT

V: TRBV5-1
size: once
J: TRBJ2-1
D: .
CDR3: CASSLGGLSYNEQFF
DNA: TGCGCCAGCAGCTTGGGGGGGCTATCCTACAATGAGCAGTTCTTC

V: TRBV12-3/TRBV12-4
size: many
J: TRBJ2-2
D: .
CDR3: CASGKGGTGELFF
DNA: TGTGCCAGCGGAAAGGGGGGAACCGGGGAGCTGTTTTTT

V: TRBV6-5
size: .
J: TRBJ2-1
D: .
CDR3: CASSYSGDEQFF
DNA: TGTGCCAGCAGTTACTCGGGCGATGAGCAGTTCTTC

V: TRBV12-3/TRBV12-4
size: few
J: TRBJ1-1
D: .
CDR3: CASSFNPGAEAFF
DNA: TGTGCCAGCAGTTTCAACCCTGGGGCTGAAGCTTTCTTT

V: TRBV28
size: .
J: TRBJ2-1
D: TRBD2
CDR3: CASSLSGGADEQFF
DNA: TGTGCCAGCAGTTTGAGCGGGGGGGCCGATGAGCAGTTCTTC

V: TRBV5-6
size: few
J: TRBJ1-5
D: .
CDR3: CASSTGHSNQPQHF
DNA: TGTGCCAGCAGTACGGGACATAGCAATCAGCCCCAGCATTTT